The 31 T cell receptor beta chains in this list originate from one sample, sequenced in a study of blood T cell repertoires in COVID-19. Here immunoSEQ multiplex PCR was the method, and the copy in TCRdb shows in-frame clones only, minus some. Found here are about 300,000 clones, 86% of them singletons; the top ten hold around 4%. The sequenced sample consisted of PBMCs or T cells enriched from blood (not recorded which). These receptor sequences come from a man aged 30 to 39 who had recovered from COVID-19.

The genes are TRBV4-1 and TRBJ2-7, with 9 bases identical to TRBD2. The J segment lost 6 bases and the V segment lost 0 bases, leaving 15 bases of the junction unmatched. Germline CDR1 MGHRA, CDR2 YSYEKL. The CDR3 runs 18 residues. The CDR3 is CASSQDTAGSGRAREQYF. The CDR3 bases are TGCGCCAGCAGCCAAGATACGGCGGGTAGCGGGAGAGCGCGCGAGCAGTACTTC.

This sequence joins TRBV12-5 and TRBJ2-3, with TRBD2 matching over 7 bases. Germline assignment: CDR1 LGHNT and CDR2 FRNRAP. CDR3 length: 14 residues. J gave up 3 bases and V 6 bases, and 6 bases lay outside the gene matches. In DNA, the CDR3 is TGTGCTAGTGGCCCCCCCGGGAGGACAGATACGCAGTATTTT. It specifies CASGPPGRTDTQYF.

This clone was recorded only once. The rearrangement uses TRBV28 and TRBJ1-1; perhaps TRBD1 as D (5 bases). Per germline, CDR1 MDHEN and CDR2 SYDVKM. The CDR3 sequence is 16 residues long. The V end was cut by 5 bases, the J end by 1 base, with 17 bases between. The DNA for the CDR3 is TGTGCCAGCAGTCGAAACTTAGGGGTTACGAACACTGAAGCTTTCTTT. Protein: CASSRNLGVTNTEAFF.

This chain links TRBV7-8 with TRBJ2-7; TRBD1 aligns across 10 bases. J was trimmed by 1 base and V by 1 base; bases with no gene match: 10. CDR3 length equals 18 residues. Germline V gives CDR1 SGHVS, CDR2 FQNEAQ. CDR3 sequence (DNA): TGTGCCAGCAGCTTAGTAACAAGGGTGGGACAGGGGTCCTACGAGCAGTACTTC. Residues: CASSLVTRVGQGSYEQYF.

The V gene is TRBV27, the J gene TRBJ2-3; 8 bases map to TRBD2. The V gene's germline CDR1 is MNHEY and CDR2 SMNVEV (reference sequence). The CDR3 is made up of 13 amino acids. V gave up 6 bases and J gave up 3 bases; unmatched junction bases: 2. CDR3 region: CASSRLATDTQYF. The CDR3 nucleotides are TGTGCCAGCAGCCGACTAGCGACAGATACGCAGTATTTT.

The chain has TRBV19 and TRBJ2-7; TRBD2 matches 10 bases. V was pared by 3 bases and J by 5 bases, with 10 bases of the junction left unmatched. The CDR3 runs 16 residues. Per germline, CDR1 LNHDA and CDR2 SQIVND (reference sequence). The chain's CDR3 is CASSILRAGGLDEQYF. The CDR3 bases are TGTGCCAGTAGTATTTTGCGAGCGGGGGGGCTCGACGAGCAGTACTTC. The full variable domain, completed using reference TRBV19 and TRBJ2-7, is DGGITQSPKYLFRKEGQNVTLSCEQNLNHDAMYWYRQDPGQGLRLIYYSQIVNDFQKGDIAEGYSVSREKKESFPLTVTSAQKNPTAFYLCASSILRAGGLDEQYFGPGTRLTVT.

V is TRBV11-2 and J is TRBJ2-5; D possibly corresponds to TRBD2 (6 bases). Germline values: CDR1 SGHAT, CDR2 FQNNGV. V lost 5 bases to trimming and J lost 7 bases, with 14 bases between them. The length of the CDR3 is 13 residues. The DNA of the CDR3 is TGTGCCAGCAGCATCGGGACTCGACGGACCCAGTACTTC. This sequence encodes CASSIGTRRTQYF. Combining the CDR3 with reference TRBV11-2 and TRBJ2-5 gives the whole variable domain EAGVAQSPRYKIIEKRQSVAFWCNPISGHATLYWYQQILGQGPKLLIQFQNNGVVDDSQLPKDRFSAERLKGVDSTLKIQPAKLEDSAVYLCASSIGTRRTQYFGPGTRLLVL.

The DNA of the CDR3 is TGTGCCAGCAGCCTCAGACAGGGGGCTGGGGAGCAGTACTTC. This encodes CASSLRQGAGEQYF. The chain recombines TRBV6-5 with TRBJ2-7, with 10 bases lining up with TRBD1. This CDR3 is 14 amino acids long. Germline V gene lookup returns CDR1 MNHEY and CDR2 SVGAGI. V lost 6 bases to trimming and J lost 7 bases; unmatched junction nucleotides: 9.

The J gene is TRBJ2-5, the V gene TRBV30; 14 bases agree with TRBD2. V lost 5 bases, J lost 1 base, and 9 bases stayed unmatched. The length of the CDR3 is 17 residues. Germline V CDR1 and CDR2: GTSNPN, SVGIG (reference sequence). The CDR3 here is CAWGTGTSGSRQETQYF. In DNA, the CDR3 is TGTGCCTGGGGCACCGGGACTAGCGGGAGCCGCCAAGAGACCCAGTACTTC.

The CDR3 DNA reads TGTGCCAGCAGTCCTACCGCGGGACAGAGAAAAGGGCCCACAGATACGCAGTATTTT. It yields the protein CASSPTAGQRKGPTDTQYF. This chain uses TRBV27 with TRBJ2-3; a weak D match, TRBD1 (7 bases). Germline V gene data show CDR1 as MNHEY and CDR2 as SMNVEV (reference sequence). The CDR3 is 19 residues long. Trimming stripped 5 bases from V and 2 bases from J, with 26 bases between.

The rearrangement links TRBV9 to TRBJ1-5; TRBD1 agrees at 7 bases. V lost 2 bases to trimming and J lost 4 bases; unmatched junction nucleotides: 6. CDR1 is SGDLS, CDR2 YYNGEE, per germline. There are 15 residues in the CDR3. The CDR3 nucleotides read TGTGCCAGCAGCGTTGGGACAGTTTTTAATCAGCCCCAGCATTTT. It is translated as CASSVGTVFNQPQHF.

This CDR3 is CASSYSVVEMAEAFF. CDR3 coding DNA: TGTGCCAGCAGTTACTCGGTGGTTGAGATGGCTGAAGCTTTCTTT. The rearrangement uses TRBV6-6 and TRBJ1-1; D is undetermined. The V end lost 0 bases, the J end lost 6 bases, and 14 bases lay between the germline ends. This CDR3 is built from 15 residues. CDR1 is MNHNY and CDR2 is SVGAGI in the germline V gene (reference sequence).

The rearrangement uses TRBV19 and TRBJ2-2; 9 bases align to TRBD1. The V gene's germline CDR1 is LNHDA and CDR2 SQIVND (reference sequence). The length of the CDR3 is 16 residues. The V and J ends lost 7 bases and 5 bases, in that order; junction bases with no gene match: 11. The CDR3 here is CASTSAVQGATGELFF. The CDR3 region has the DNA TGTGCCAGTACCTCAGCCGTACAGGGGGCAACCGGGGAGCTGTTTTTT.

The chain joins TRBV9 to TRBJ2-1; TRBD2 matches 11 bases. The CDR3 totals 16 residues. Germline-derived CDR1 and CDR2 are SGDLS and YYNGEE. Trimming at V came to 4 bases and at J to 0 bases, leaving 3 bases not matched to a gene. The CDR3 loop reads CASSKTSGSSYNEQFF. In DNA, the CDR3 is TGTGCCAGCAGCAAAACTAGCGGGAGCTCCTACAATGAGCAGTTCTTC. Variable domain in full (rest from reference TRBV9 and TRBJ2-1): DSGVTQTPKHLITATGQRVTLRCSPRSGDLSVYWYQQSLDQGLQFLIQYYNGEERAKGNILERFSAQQFPDLHSELNLSSLELGDSALYFCASSKTSGSSYNEQFFGPGTRLTVL.

The chain couples TRBV5-4 to TRBJ1-6; TRBD1 aligns across 9 bases. V dropped 3 bases and J dropped 7; count of bases not matched to a gene: 8. The CDR3 sequence is 16 residues long. Per germline, CDR1 SGHNT and CDR2 YYREEE (reference sequence). The CDR3 here is CASSWGTGKRNSPLHF. The CDR3 nucleotides read TGTGCCAGCAGCTGGGGGACAGGGAAAAGAAATTCACCCCTCCACTTT.

The chain has TRBV20-1 and TRBJ1-1; D perhaps matches TRBD1 (5 bases). The V end was cut by 2 bases, the J end by 7 bases, with 8 bases between. The CDR3 length is 11 residues. Per the germline V gene, CDR1 is DFQATT and CDR2 is SNEGSKA (reference sequence). The CDR3 bases are TGCAGTGCTAGACGAGACAGTGAAGCTTTCTTT. The encoded protein is CSARRDSEAFF.

This chain joins TRBV28 and TRBJ1-6; 9 bases align to TRBD1. The CDR3 runs 17 residues. The junction had 11 bases not matched to a gene; V was cut back by 5 bases and J by 6 bases. Per germline, CDR1 MDHEN and CDR2 SYDVKM. CDR3 region: CASSPRGWTGVNSPLHF. CDR3 DNA sequence: TGTGCCAGCAGTCCCAGAGGTTGGACAGGGGTTAATTCACCCCTCCACTTT.

The rearrangement links TRBV28 to TRBJ1-3; D gene ambiguous. V lost 2 bases and J lost 0, with 11 bases in between. The CDR3 has 16 residues. Germline lookup yields CDR1 MDHEN and CDR2 SYDVKM. The CDR3 sequence: CASSLGSKFSGNTIYF. The DNA of the CDR3 is TGTGCCAGCAGTTTAGGCAGTAAGTTCTCTGGAAACACCATATATTTT.

V usage is TRBV24-1 and J usage is TRBJ2-7; 8 bases map to TRBD1. CDR1 and CDR2 (germline): KGHDR, SFDVKD. V was clipped by 4 bases and J by 3 bases; unmatched bases: 1. This CDR3 spans 13 amino acids. This chain's CDR3 is CATSETGDYEQYF. CDR3 sequence (DNA): TGTGCCACCAGTGAGACAGGGGACTACGAGCAGTACTTC.

V is TRBV18 and J is TRBJ1-4, with D uncertain. V was trimmed by 4 bases and J by 6 bases, leaving 12 bases between them. The germline V gene has CDR1 KGHSH and CDR2 LQKENI. The CDR3 sequence is 14 residues long. As DNA, the CDR3 is TGTGCCAGCTCACGCGAATTGACTTATGAAAAACTGTTTTTT. This codes for CASSRELTYEKLFF.

V and J are TRBV27 and TRBJ1-1; possible D gene TRBD1, 5 bases. The V end lost 3 bases, the J end lost 6 bases, and 14 bases lay between the germline ends. This CDR3 has 14 residues. Looked up from germline, CDR1 is MNHEY and CDR2 is SMNVEV (reference sequence). The CDR3 DNA sequence: TGTGCCAGCAGTTTGGGCAGGGTTTCCCCTGAAGCTTTCTTT. This codes for CASSLGRVSPEAFF.

The chain recombines TRBV10-3 with TRBJ1-6; D may be TRBD1 (6 bases). This CDR3 spans 17 amino acids. Trimming shortened V by 5 bases and J by 0 bases, and 14 bases separated the two germline ends. Germline V gives CDR1 ENHRY, CDR2 SYGVKD. The CDR3 coding sequence is TGTGCCATCAGTAAACAGGGCGCCAGCTCCTATAATTCACCCCTCCACTTT. It is translated as CAISKQGASSYNSPLHF.

The V and J genes are TRBV5-1 and TRBJ1-4; tentative D call: TRBD1 (5 bases). The CDR3 loop spans 14 amino acids. The germline V gene has CDR1 SGHRS and CDR2 YFSETQ. Deletions cut 5 bases from V and 4 bases from J, with 12 bases between. CDR3 coding DNA: TGCGCCAGCAGATTAGACAGCAGTAATGAAAAACTGTTTTTT. This translates into CASRLDSSNEKLFF.

The chain carries TRBV6-5 and TRBJ2-5; 7 nucleotides line up with TRBD1. With 6 bases clipped from V and 2 bases from J, the junction kept 9 bases outside the gene matches. This CDR3 comprises 15 residues. CDR1 and CDR2 (germline): MNHEY, SVGAGI. The CDR3 loop reads CASRPDRGLQETQYF. CDR3 bases: TGTGCCAGCAGACCAGATAGGGGGCTGCAAGAGACCCAGTACTTC.

The chain links TRBV24-1 to TRBJ1-5; D remains unclear. The CDR3 runs to 15 residues. Germline CDR1 reads KGHDR; CDR2 reads SFDVKD. V lost 7 bases, J lost 9 bases, and 21 bases lay in between. This CDR3 reads CATSPGGGPQRPQHF. Here the CDR3 DNA reads TGTGCCACCAGCCCTGGAGGTGGGCCCCAGCGGCCCCAGCATTTT.

The rearrangement links TRBV19 to TRBJ1-3; TRBD1 matches at 7 bases. Looked up from germline, CDR1 is LNHDA and CDR2 is SQIVND (reference sequence). Trimming cost V 3 bases and J 4 bases; bases outside gene matches: 0. This CDR3 has 13 amino acids. This chain's CDR3 is CASSMDRGNTIYF. The CDR3 DNA reads as TGTGCCAGTAGTATGGACAGGGGAAACACCATATATTTT.

The rearrangement uses TRBV9 and TRBJ2-5, with 8 bases fitting TRBD2. V shed 1 base and J 1 base; nucleotides not matched to a gene: 3. CDR3 length: 15 residues. Germline loops: CDR1 SGDLS, CDR2 YYNGEE. The CDR3 protein is CASSVTAGAQETQYF. Written as DNA, the CDR3 is TGTGCCAGCAGCGTAACAGCGGGGGCCCAAGAGACCCAGTACTTC. Filled out from reference TRBV9 and TRBJ2-5, the complete variable domain reads DSGVTQTPKHLITATGQRVTLRCSPRSGDLSVYWYQQSLDQGLQFLIQYYNGEERAKGNILERFSAQQFPDLHSELNLSSLELGDSALYFCASSVTAGAQETQYFGPGTRLLVL.

The chain links TRBV12-3 or TRBV12-4 to TRBJ1-4; no definite D call. The ends were cut back, 2 bases at V and 14 bases at J, with 12 bases in the middle. This CDR3 is 12 amino acids long. This CDR3 reads CASSLSPDILFF. The DNA for the CDR3 is TGTGCCAGCAGTTTATCCCCTGACATTCTGTTTTTT.

This clone was seen more than once but under ten times. The V gene is TRBV14, the J gene TRBJ1-1, with D possibly being TRBD1 (5 bases). Germline assignment: CDR1 SGHDN and CDR2 FVKESK. The germline V and J ends were trimmed by 1 base and 1 base, with 13 bases remaining between them. This CDR3 spans 16 amino acids. CDR3 region: CASSQGGAQPNTEAFF. The CDR3 bases are TGTGCCAGCAGCCAAGGCGGGGCACAACCGAACACTGAAGCTTTCTTT.

V is TRBV3-1 (or the pseudogene TRBV3-2) and J is TRBJ1-5; D uncertain. Germline assignment: CDR1 LGHDT and CDR2 YNNKEL (reference sequence). Between the trimmed V and J ends, which lost 2 bases and 0 bases, there was a span of 11 bases. This CDR3 has 16 amino acids. CDR3 amino acids: CASSQSSVYSNQPQHF. Here the CDR3 DNA reads TGTGCCAGCAGCCAATCTTCAGTTTATAGCAATCAGCCCCAGCATTTT.

The CDR3 region is CASSRGGLADIRETQYF. CDR3 bases: TGCGCCAGCAGCCGAGGCGGACTAGCTGATATTCGGGAGACCCAGTACTTC. The chain is built from TRBV5-1 and TRBJ2-5; TRBD2 matches 8 bases. The ends lost 4 bases at V and 5 bases at J; junction bases unmatched: 16. Germline CDR1 is SGHRS and CDR2 is YFSETQ. The CDR3 is made up of 17 amino acids. The entire variable domain, with the rest obtained from reference TRBV5-1 and TRBJ2-5, is as follows: KAGVTQTPRYLIKTRGQQVTLSCSPISGHRSVSWYQQTPGQGLQFLFEYFSETQRNKGNFPGRFSGRQFSNSRSEMNVSTLELGDSALYLCASSRGGLADIRETQYFGPGTRLLVL.